These 31 T cell receptor beta chains share one sample of origin, sequenced in a study of blood T cell repertoires in COVID-19. TCRdb's copy holds only in-frame clones and misses some; the assay was immunoSEQ multiplex PCR. The sample carries roughly 120,000 clones, just over 70% recorded once. The sequenced sample was peripheral blood. The receptors were gathered from a human donor with acute or convalescent COVID-19. The donor label of this sample is uncertain.

The gene calls are TRBV18 and TRBJ1-2, with D tentatively TRBD1 (5 bases). V lost 1 base and J lost 7, with 19 bases in between. Germline V gene data show CDR1 as KGHSH and CDR2 as LQKENI. The length of the CDR3 is 16 residues. The CDR3 sequence is CASSPRQGSSLGGYTF. The DNA for the CDR3 is TGTGCCAGCTCACCACGGCAGGGCTCGTCATTGGGTGGCTACACCTTC.

The rearrangement links TRBV2 to TRBJ2-3; tentative D call: TRBD1 (6 bases). The CDR3 sequence is 16 residues long. Trimming shortened V by 0 bases and J by 2 bases, and 12 bases separated the two germline ends. Germline CDR1 is SNHLY and CDR2 is FYNNEI. CDR3 in DNA: TGTGCCAGCAGTGAAGCGCTGGGGGCCTACACAGATACGCAGTATTTT. It yields the protein CASSEALGAYTDTQYF.

The chain has TRBV5-1 and TRBJ2-4; no firm D call. This CDR3 comprises 14 residues. Looked up from germline, CDR1 is SGHRS and CDR2 is YFSETQ. V was clipped by 5 bases and J by 0 bases, with 9 bases between them. The CDR3 sequence: CASSRLGAKNIQYF. The CDR3, as DNA: TGCGCCAGCAGTAGACTGGGAGCCAAAAACATTCAGTACTTC.

This clone was found many times. The V call is TRBV19, the J call TRBJ1-2, with TRBD1 matching 10 bases. The CDR3 is 15 residues long. Germline CDR1 LNHDA, CDR2 SQIVND (reference sequence). V gave up 3 bases and J gave up 3 bases; unmatched junction bases: 4. CDR3 sequence reads: CASSMTGGLYYGYTF. The CDR3 DNA follows: TGTGCCAGTAGTATGACAGGGGGCTTGTACTATGGCTACACCTTC.

V usage is TRBV19 and J usage is TRBJ1-6, with 9 bases identical to TRBD1. After removal of 6 bases from V and 9 bases from J, the junction contained 9 bases not matched to a gene. This CDR3 is built from 15 residues. The germline V gene encodes CDR1 LNHDA and CDR2 SQIVND (reference sequence). The CDR3 nucleotides read TGTGCCAGTAGCGGACAGGGGATACTTAGTTCACCCCTCCACTTT. Encoded protein: CASSGQGILSSPLHF.

This chain uses TRBV25-1 with TRBJ1-1; D is undetermined. From germline, CDR1 is MGHDK and CDR2 SYGVNS. Trimming took off 7 bases at V and 3 bases at J, with 6 bases between the two ends. The length of the CDR3 is 11 residues. Here the CDR3 reads CASKEYTEAFF. CDR3 nucleotide sequence: TGTGCCAGCAAAGAGTACACTGAAGCTTTCTTT.

The V and J genes are TRBV6-5 and TRBJ2-5, with 8 bases identical to TRBD1. Germline trimming cut 6 bases from V and 6 bases from J; bases unmatched to any gene: 12. Germline V gene data show CDR1 as MNHEY and CDR2 as SVGAGI. The CDR3 totals 15 residues. In nucleotides, the CDR3 is TGTGCCAGCAGGTCAACCGGGACAGGCGGGAAGACCCAGTACTTC. Translation gives CASRSTGTGGKTQYF.

The chain links TRBV10-2 to TRBJ1-6; 8 bases fit TRBD1. The germline V gene encodes CDR1 WSHSY and CDR2 SAAADI. CDR3 length: 16 residues. J was trimmed by 5 bases and V by 3 bases; bases with no gene match: 6. CDR3 amino acids: CASSDPTGDHNSPLHF. DNA for the CDR3: TGCGCCAGCAGTGACCCGACAGGGGATCATAATTCACCCCTCCACTTT.

The chain recombines TRBV10-3 with TRBJ1-1; 9 bases map to TRBD1. Germline CDR1 and CDR2: ENHRY and SYGVKD. The length of the CDR3 is 16 residues. With 6 bases clipped from V and 2 bases from J, the junction kept 10 bases outside the gene matches. CDR3 protein: CAISGVGTGRNTEAFF. The CDR3, as DNA: TGTGCCATCAGCGGGGTGGGGACAGGGCGAAACACTGAAGCTTTCTTT.

The CDR3, as DNA: TGTGCCAGCAGCTTAGATAGACTTTCCGGTGAAGCTTTCTTT. Residues: CASSLDRLSGEAFF. This chain uses TRBV11-2 with TRBJ1-1; D remains ambiguous. This CDR3 region has 14 residues. Per germline, CDR1 SGHAT and CDR2 FQNNGV. Trimming stripped 0 bases from V and 7 bases from J, with 12 bases between.

The chain joins TRBV9 to TRBJ2-2, with TRBD2 matching 8 bases. The V segment lost 3 bases and the J segment 7 bases; nucleotides outside the gene matches: 8. Germline loops: CDR1 SGDLS, CDR2 YYNGEE. This CDR3 is 15 amino acids long. The CDR3 is CASSALRTSHGELFF. CDR3 nucleotide sequence: TGTGCCAGCAGCGCCCTACGGACTAGCCACGGGGAGCTGTTTTTT.

The CDR3, as DNA: TGCGCCAGCGGTACAGGGAAATATAGCAATCAGCCCCAGCATTTT. Translation gives CASGTGKYSNQPQHF. V usage is TRBV4-1 and J usage is TRBJ1-5; possible D gene TRBD1, 6 bases. The CDR3 is 15 residues long. Germline-derived CDR1 and CDR2 are MGHRA and YSYEKL. With 8 bases removed from V and 0 bases from J, the gap between germline ends came to 14 bases.

V is TRBV7-8 and J is TRBJ2-7, with 9 bases lining up with TRBD1. The CDR3 runs 13 residues. The V gene's germline CDR1 is SGHVS and CDR2 FQNEAQ. Unmatched junction bases numbered 9, after V lost 8 bases and J lost 7 bases. The CDR3 loop is CASGVHRGREQYV. The CDR3 DNA is TGTGCCAGCGGTGTCCACAGGGGGCGAGAGCAGTACGTC.

With regard to this clone: Other nucleotide sequences from this sample produce the same CDR3. The DNA of the CDR3 is TGTGCCAGCTCACCCCGACAGGGGGTCTACGAGCAGTACTTC. The encoded protein is CASSPRQGVYEQYF. The chain couples TRBV18 to TRBJ2-7; 9 bases are a match to TRBD1. Germline values: CDR1 KGHSH, CDR2 LQKENI. The CDR3 sequence is 14 residues long. V lost 3 bases and J lost 3; bases outside the gene matches: 3.

CDR3 residues: CASSTGQGYNEQFF. Written as DNA, the CDR3 is TGTGCCAGCAGCACGGGACAGGGTTACAATGAGCAGTTCTTC. The chain couples TRBV11-3 to TRBJ2-1; 9 bases match TRBD1. This CDR3 contains 14 residues. The ends lost 5 bases at V and 4 bases at J; junction bases unmatched: 3. Germline CDR1 and CDR2: SGHNT and YENEEA.

The chain joins TRBV11-2 to TRBJ1-1; maybe TRBD1 (5 bases). The germline V and J ends were trimmed by 5 bases and 1 base, with 11 bases remaining between them. Germline assignment: CDR1 SGHAT and CDR2 FQNNGV. The CDR3 is made up of 14 amino acids. The CDR3 DNA is TGTGCCAGCAGCAAGGGGCAATGGAACACTGAAGCTTTCTTT. Translating it yields CASSKGQWNTEAFF.

The chain couples TRBV7-9 to TRBJ2-1, with 12 nucleotides matching TRBD2. V was clipped by 3 bases and J by 6 bases; unmatched bases: 3. Germline V gene data show CDR1 as SEHNR and CDR2 as FQNEAQ (reference sequence). The CDR3 has 15 residues. CDR3 loop: CASSFTSGGLNEQFF. The CDR3 coding sequence is TGTGCCAGCAGCTTTACTAGCGGGGGGCTCAATGAGCAGTTCTTC.

J is TRBJ2-2 and V is TRBV4-1; possibly TRBD1 for D (6 bases). The CDR3 runs to 17 residues. Trimming left V 4 bases short and J 1 base short, with 16 bases between. Germline V gives CDR1 MGHRA, CDR2 YSYEKL. The CDR3: CASSRGPETGNTGELFF. DNA for the CDR3: TGCGCCAGCAGCCGCGGGCCGGAGACAGGGAACACCGGGGAGCTGTTTTTT.

The chain couples TRBV11-2 to TRBJ2-2, with D possibly matching TRBD1 (5 bases). V was cut by 4 bases and J by 1 base, with 10 bases left in between. The CDR3 is 15 residues long. Germline lookup yields CDR1 SGHAT and CDR2 FQNNGV. The CDR3 reads CASSYGHLNTGELFF. The CDR3 DNA follows: TGTGCCAGCAGCTACGGACACCTGAACACCGGGGAGCTGTTTTTT.

The chain is built from TRBV5-6 and TRBJ1-6; D is uncertain. Deletions cut 2 bases from V and 0 bases from J, with 6 bases between. CDR1 is SGHDT, CDR2 YYEEEE, per germline. This CDR3 contains 15 residues. The CDR3 DNA is TGTGCCAGCAGCTTTGGGAGCTCCTATAATTCACCCCTCCACTTT. This gives the protein CASSFGSSYNSPLHF. The whole variable domain, filled in from reference TRBV5-6 and TRBJ1-6, reads DAGVTQSPTHLIKTRGQQVTLRCSPKSGHDTVSWYQQALGQGPQFIFQYYEEEERQRGNFPDRFSGHQFPNYSSELNVNALLLGDSALYLCASSFGSSYNSPLHFGNGTRLTVT.

This clone has more than one count but fewer than ten. The rearrangement uses TRBV6-5 and TRBJ2-5; D remains ambiguous. CDR1 is MNHEY, CDR2 SVGAGI, per germline. Trimming pared 0 bases from V and 3 bases from J, leaving 8 bases between. The CDR3 has 14 residues. CDR3 in amino acids: CASSYSGRKETQYF. In DNA, the CDR3 is TGTGCCAGCAGTTACTCTGGCAGAAAAGAGACCCAGTACTTC.

The CDR3 reads CASRGGAYNTGELFF. CDR3 sequence (DNA): TGCGCCAGCCGCGGGGGAGCGTATAACACCGGGGAGCTGTTTTTT. The chain links TRBV5-1 to TRBJ2-2, with TRBD2 matching 7 bases. Trimming at V came to 7 bases and at J to 2 bases, leaving 8 bases not matched to a gene. The CDR3 runs 15 residues. Germline loops: CDR1 SGHRS, CDR2 YFSETQ. Supplemented by reference TRBV5-1 and TRBJ2-2, the full variable domain reads KAGVTQTPRYLIKTRGQQVTLSCSPISGHRSVSWYQQTPGQGLQFLFEYFSETQRNKGNFPGRFSGRQFSNSRSEMNVSTLELGDSALYLCASRGGAYNTGELFFGEGSRLTVL.

This chain joins TRBV6-6 and TRBJ1-4; D remains unclear. Trimming removed 5 bases at V and 4 bases at J, with 8 bases between. The CDR3 contains 13 residues. Germline assignment: CDR1 MNHNY and CDR2 SVGAGI (reference sequence). The CDR3 is CASSGEFNEKLFF. CDR3 DNA sequence: TGTGCCAGCAGTGGGGAGTTTAATGAAAAACTGTTTTTT.

This chain links TRBV30 with TRBJ2-2; maybe TRBD2 (5 bases). V lost 0 bases and J lost 1, with 18 bases in between. The CDR3 contains 18 residues. Per the germline V gene, CDR1 is GTSNPN and CDR2 is SVGIG (reference sequence). The CDR3 loop reads CAWSVNPADLWNTGELFF. CDR3 nucleotides: TGTGCCTGGAGTGTAAACCCAGCGGACCTCTGGAACACCGGGGAGCTGTTTTTT.

J is TRBJ1-2 and V is TRBV4-2; D is uncertain. Germline CDR1 and CDR2: LGHNA and YNFKEQ. V was trimmed by 7 bases and J by 0 bases, leaving 15 bases between them. The CDR3 is 15 amino acids. CDR3 region: CASNLRVEANYGYTF. CDR3 bases: TGTGCCAGCAATCTTCGGGTTGAAGCTAACTATGGCTACACCTTC.

The rearrangement joins TRBV29-1 to TRBJ2-4; D may be TRBD1 (5 bases). The CDR3 has 12 amino acids. The V end lost 6 bases, the J end lost 8 bases, and 14 bases lay between the germline ends. Germline V gene lookup returns CDR1 SQVTM and CDR2 ANQGSEA. CDR3 protein: CSVRAFEDIQYF. CDR3 DNA: TGCAGCGTCAGGGCTTTCGAGGACATTCAGTACTTC.

The chain uses TRBV5-1 and TRBJ1-2; 9 nucleotides line up with TRBD1. CDR3 length equals 17 residues. The germline CDR1 and CDR2 sequences are SGHRS and YFSETQ. V gave up 2 bases and J gave up 8 bases; unmatched junction bases: 16. The CDR3 spells CASSLQGAQGLSRGYTF. The CDR3 DNA sequence: TGCGCCAGCAGCTTACAGGGGGCGCAGGGGTTATCGAGGGGCTACACCTTC.

This clone was detected once. The V call is TRBV5-1, the J call TRBJ2-5; 8 bases line up with TRBD2. The germline CDR1 and CDR2 sequences are SGHRS and YFSETQ. J was trimmed by 3 bases and V by 0 bases; bases with no gene match: 13. This CDR3 has 18 amino acids. The CDR3 sequence: CASSLGLGSGAKKETQYF. In nucleotides, the CDR3 is TGCGCCAGCAGCTTGGGGTTGGGTAGCGGGGCGAAAAAAGAGACCCAGTACTTC.

V gene TRBV6-1 combines with J gene TRBJ2-2; 11 bases are a match to TRBD1. The CDR3 runs to 13 residues. With V trimmed by 10 bases and J by 4 bases, 2 bases remained unmatched. Germline CDR1 MNHNS, CDR2 SASEGT. CDR3: CAIGTGGTGELFF. The CDR3 DNA is TGTGCCATTGGGACAGGGGGCACCGGGGAGCTGTTTTTT.

J is TRBJ1-1 and V is TRBV30; D is uncertain. The germline CDR1 and CDR2 sequences are GTSNPN and SVGIG (reference sequence). The CDR3 has 13 residues. V was shortened by 3 bases and J by 1 base, with 9 bases between the two germline ends. The CDR3 reads CAWRFQANTEAFF. The CDR3 DNA sequence: TGTGCCTGGAGATTCCAGGCGAACACTGAAGCTTTCTTT.

V gene TRBV18 combines with J gene TRBJ1-1; D unclear. Trimming shortened V by 6 bases and J by 4 bases, and 15 bases separated the two germline ends. CDR3 length: 14 amino acids. Germline V lookup: CDR1 KGHSH, CDR2 LQKENI. CDR3: CASSRLREGTEAFF. For the CDR3, the DNA is TGTGCCAGCTCTCGACTGAGGGAGGGCACTGAAGCTTTCTTT.